This is a list of T cell receptor beta chains from one sample in a study of regulatory T cells in long-lasting Graves disease. From the multiplex PCR reads, TCRdb called clonotypes with MiXCR, one entry per CDR3 protein. The repertoire holds about 400,000 distinct CDR3 sequences, with more than 20% as singletons. This specimen was peripheral blood mononuclear cells (PBMCs), taken when the disease was refractory, from a patient treated with antithyroid drugs. These receptors were taken from a female donor with Graves disease. Both conserved end residues are part of each CDR3. A D gene is named only where the DNA matches it firmly. The listing skips clone size in some rows; elsewhere it reads once, few, many or a size class.

clone size	V gene	D gene	J gene	CDR3 protein	CDR3 DNA
few	TRBV6-1	.	TRBJ2-7	CASSGVGGPYEQYF	TGTGCCAGCAGCGGAGTTGGGGGTCCCTACGAGCAGTACTTC
few	TRBV12-5	TRBD2	TRBJ2-2	CASGLPGGSAGELFF	TGTGCTAGTGGTTTACCGGGAGGGTCCGCCGGGGAGCTGTTTTTT
few	TRBV5-5	.	TRBJ2-7	CASSLPGTPTYEQYF	TGTGCCAGCAGCTTACCCGGGACACCTACCTACGAGCAGTACTTC
few	TRBV20-1	TRBD2	TRBJ2-7	CSARGGGRSSYEQYF	TGCAGTGCTAGAGGGGGGGGGAGAAGCTCCTACGAGCAGTACTTC
many	TRBV30	.	TRBJ1-2	CAWSEGQFYGYTF	TGTGCCTGGAGCGAGGGACAATTCTATGGCTACACCTTC
few	TRBV7-9	TRBD1	TRBJ2-7	CASSPTGTGSHEQYF	TGTGCCAGCAGCCCGACCGGGACAGGGTCCCACGAGCAGTACTTC
many	TRBV12-3/TRBV12-4	.	TRBJ2-5	CASRSQGETQYF	TGTGCCAGCAGATCCCAGGGAGAGACCCAGTACTTC
many	TRBV11-2	.	TRBJ2-7	CASSLELNYEQYF	TGTGCCAGCAGCTTAGAACTAAACTACGAGCAGTACTTC
.	TRBV19	.	TRBJ2-6	CASSPTGRANVLTF	TGTGCCAGTAGTCCGACAGGTAGGGCCAACGTCCTGACTTTC
.	TRBV11-3	.	TRBJ2-1	CASSATGTPNDEQFF	TGTGCCAGCAGCGCGACCGGGACACCGAATGATGAGCAGTTCTTC
many	TRBV7-9	TRBD1	TRBJ2-5	CASSPEDRGRQETQYF	TGTGCCAGCAGCCCGGAGGACAGGGGGCGACAAGAGACCCAGTACTTC
many	TRBV2	.	TRBJ2-2	CASRSSAGVTGELFF	TGTGCCAGCAGATCCTCGGCAGGGGTAACCGGGGAGCTGTTTTTT
.	TRBV7-2	.	TRBJ2-5	CAGSRAVGSQETQYF	TGTGCCGGCAGCCGTGCGGTAGGGAGCCAAGAGACCCAGTACTTC
many	TRBV2	.	TRBJ1-1	CASSEREGRSTEAFF	TGTGCCAGCAGTGAACGTGAAGGGAGGAGCACTGAAGCTTTCTTT